The 5 T cell receptor beta chains below were found in one sample sequenced in a study of blood T cell repertoires in COVID-19. TCRdb's copy holds only in-frame clones and misses some; the assay was immunoSEQ multiplex PCR. The table lists more than 100,000 clones, about nine tenths of them singletons. Sequencing was carried out using peripheral blood. All receptors derive from a man between 35 and 55 years old with acute or convalescent COVID-19.

The rearrangement links TRBV29-1 to TRBJ2-3; 9 bases agree with TRBD1. The CDR3 has 13 residues. J lost 5 bases, V lost 6 bases, and 6 bases had no gene match. CDR1 SQVTM and CDR2 ANQGSEA come from the germline V gene. Written as DNA, the CDR3 is TGCAGCGTCAACACAGGGGGCAGAGATACGCAGTATTTT. Encoded protein: CSVNTGGRDTQYF.

The genes are TRBV29-1 and TRBJ1-2; D might be TRBD1 (6 bases). The CDR3 extends over 16 amino acids. V was shortened by 5 bases and J by 4 bases, with 23 bases between the two germline ends. Germline V gene data show CDR1 as SQVTM and CDR2 as ANQGSEA. The DNA for the CDR3 is TGCAGCGTTAAGGGCGGTTTAGGGGGTGACCCCTATGGCTACACCTTC. Encoded protein: CSVKGGLGGDPYGYTF.

The rearrangement links TRBV15 to TRBJ1-1, with D uncertain. The V end lost 0 bases, the J end lost 4 bases, and 18 bases lay between the germline ends. The length of the CDR3 is 17 residues. The germline CDR1 and CDR2 sequences are LNHNV and YYDKDF (reference sequence). The DNA for the CDR3 is TGTGCCACCAGCAGAGATTCAGGTTTTCGGTTTTTCACTGAAGCTTTCTTT. The encoded protein is CATSRDSGFRFFTEAFF.

CDR3 DNA sequence: TGTGCCACCAGCTCCATGGACAGGGGGAACACCGGGGAGCTGTTTTTT. Its protein product is CATSSMDRGNTGELFF. The V gene is TRBV15, the J gene TRBJ2-2; 9 nucleotides align to TRBD1. Unmatched junction bases numbered 5, after V lost 5 bases and J lost 1 base. Germline assignment: CDR1 LNHNV and CDR2 YYDKDF (reference sequence). This CDR3 has 16 residues.

This clone was observed a handful of times. J is TRBJ2-1 and V is TRBV18, with 7 positions matching TRBD2. The length of the CDR3 is 14 residues. Germline CDR1 reads KGHSH; CDR2 reads LQKENI. V lost 5 bases to trimming and J lost 2 bases; unmatched junction nucleotides: 3. The CDR3 spells CASSASGAYNEQFF. CDR3 in DNA: TGTGCCAGCTCAGCTAGCGGAGCCTACAATGAGCAGTTCTTC. The full variable domain, in which reference TRBV18 and TRBJ2-1 provide the parts outside the CDR3, is NAGVMQNPRHLVRRRGQEARLRCSPMKGHSHVYWYRQLPEEGLKFMVYLQKENIIDESGMPKERFSAEFPKEGPSILRIQQVVRGDSAAYFCASSASGAYNEQFFGPGTRLTVL.